The 9 T cell receptor beta chains presented below share a single source sample, sequenced in a study of CD8+CD57+ T cells in acquired aplastic anemia. The template for TCR beta VDJ and CDR3 sequence profiling was genomic DNA. Using its own MiXCR run on the reads, TCRdb lists one record per CDR3 protein. This sample has 250,000 to 300,000 distinct CDR3 sequences; approximately 56% occur once, and the top ten carry approximately 8.2%. Sample: sorted CD4+, CD8+, or CD8+CD57+ T cells (not recorded which) from PBMCs. These TCRs come from a human donor with severe aplastic anemia or a healthy control (not recorded which).

This chain's CDR3 is CASSVGGTGQRGYTF. CDR3 in DNA: TGTGCCAGCAGCGTAGGTGGGACAGGGCAACGCGGCTACACCTTC. The V and J genes are TRBV9 and TRBJ1-2, with 9 bases that match TRBD1. Germline V gene sequence: CDR1 SGDLS, CDR2 YYNGEE. There are 15 residues in the CDR3. With V trimmed by 0 bases and J by 8 bases, 8 bases remained unmatched.

The chain carries TRBV7-9 and TRBJ2-5; D is possibly TRBD2 (5 bases). Trimming left V 1 base short and J 2 bases short, with 14 bases between. This CDR3 is 16 amino acids long. Germline assignment: CDR1 SEHNR and CDR2 FQNEAQ (reference sequence). This CDR3 is CASSLDEGMGQETQYF. CDR3 in DNA: TGTGCCAGCAGCTTAGATGAGGGCATGGGGCAAGAGACCCAGTACTTC.

The count of this clonotype is one. The chain joins TRBV29-1 to TRBJ2-7; 7 bases fit TRBD2. Trimming removed 4 bases from V and 4 bases from J; junction bases left unmatched: 4. The germline gives CDR1 SQVTM, CDR2 ANQGSEA. The CDR3 consists of 12 residues. In nucleotides, the CDR3 is TGCAGCGTTGGAGGCGGGAGTTACGAGCAGTACTTC. Protein product: CSVGGGSYEQYF.

The chain carries TRBV29-1 and TRBJ1-2; tentatively, D is TRBD1 (5 bases). V lost 5 bases, J lost 4 bases, and 14 bases lay in between. CDR1 and CDR2 from the germline V gene are SQVTM and ANQGSEA. The CDR3 consists of 13 residues. CDR3: CSVPGLVSYGYTF. The CDR3 coding sequence is TGCAGCGTTCCAGGGTTAGTGTCCTATGGCTACACCTTC.

V and J are TRBV12-3 or TRBV12-4 and TRBJ2-7, with D perhaps TRBD1 (5 bases). Trimming removed 2 bases at V and 3 bases at J, with 20 bases between. CDR3 length equals 17 residues. In DNA form, the CDR3 reads TGTGCCAGCAGTTTAATCTCAAGTACAGGTATTCACTACGAGCAGTACTTC. The encoded protein is CASSLISSTGIHYEQYF.

The chain joins TRBV7-3 to TRBJ2-1, with D perhaps matching TRBD2 (6 bases). Between the trimmed V and J ends, which lost 1 base and 0 bases, there was a span of 13 bases. Germline values: CDR1 SGHTA, CDR2 FQGTGA. The CDR3 consists of 17 residues. DNA of the CDR3: TGTGCCAGCAGCTTAAAGGGACTCAGAAGCTCCTACAATGAGCAGTTCTTC. It is translated as CASSLKGLRSSYNEQFF.

This chain joins TRBV6-4 and TRBJ2-7, with D perhaps TRBD1 (5 bases). The V end lost 6 bases, the J end lost 1 base, and 13 bases lay between the germline ends. Germline V lookup: CDR1 MRHNA, CDR2 SNTAGT. CDR3 length: 14 amino acids. Here the CDR3 reads CASSPRTLSYEQYF. DNA for the CDR3: TGTGCCAGCAGCCCCCGGACACTGTCCTACGAGCAGTACTTC.

The genes are TRBV15 and TRBJ1-5; D is undetermined. The germline V and J ends were trimmed by 0 bases and 2 bases, with 8 bases remaining between them. Per the germline V gene, CDR1 is LNHNV and CDR2 is YYDKDF (reference sequence). The CDR3 covers 15 residues. The CDR3 DNA reads as TGTGCCACCAGCAGAGACGATAGAGGCAATCAGCCCCAGCATTTT. It codes for CATSRDDRGNQPQHF. The whole variable domain, remainder taken from reference TRBV15 and TRBJ1-5, is DAMVIQNPRYQVTQFGKPVTLSCSQTLNHNVMYWYQQKSSQAPKLLFHYYDKDFNNEADTPDNFQSRRPNTSFCFLDIRSPGLGDTAMYLCATSRDDRGNQPQHFGDGTRLSIL.

The chain joins TRBV2 to TRBJ1-1; 9 nucleotides align to TRBD1. CDR1 and CDR2 from the germline V gene are SNHLY and FYNNEI. CDR3 length: 14 residues. The V and J ends lost 6 bases and 2 bases, in that order; junction bases with no gene match: 4. The CDR3, as DNA: TGTGCCAGCAGGGGGGGACAGGGAAACACTGAAGCTTTCTTT. Its protein is CASRGGQGNTEAFF.